The rows below give T cell receptor beta chains drawn from one sample of a study of Ad26.COV2.S vaccination and SARS-CoV-2 variants. Clones were sequenced by immunoSEQ multiplex PCR, and TCRdb holds only the in-frame ones, with some missing. The table shows about 680,000 clones, with 80% to 90% occurring only once. Sequenced material: peripheral blood, taken in a trial of Ad26.COV2.S vaccine versus placebo. The receptors originated from a person between 18 and 60 years old who received the Ad26.COV2.S COVID-19 vaccine or a placebo. Each CDR3 is given without its conserved first and last residue. Each record gives: J gene, V gene, CDR3 protein.

TRBJ2-1	TRBV19	ASRAVGESSYNEQF
TRBJ2-3	TRBV19	ASSIETRGATDTQY
TRBJ2-2	TRBV9	ASSVIAGELF
TRBJ1-1	TRBV6-5	ASSYSRRDGKIF
TRBJ2-1	TRBV7-9	ASSLGALGGNEQF
TRBJ1-5	TRBV10-3	AAWDTGSNQPQH
TRBJ1-1	TRBV6-6	ASSYGGQNTEAF
TRBJ2-6	TRBV5-4	ASSLAHRGGANVLT
TRBJ1-5	TRBV2	ASSGTGSLQPQH
TRBJ2-3	TRBV12-3/TRBV12-4	ASRLDFDTQY
TRBJ2-3	TRBV4-3	ASSQEEVPGTDTQY
TRBJ1-3	TRBV4-2	ASSQTGGSGNTIY
TRBJ1-1	TRBV19	ASSWPNTEAF
TRBJ2-7	TRBV7-6	ASSPLAGFEQY
TRBJ2-1	TRBV7-9	ASSPGTGRDEQF
TRBJ2-1	TRBV5-5	ASSLSSVGGPGSSYNEQF
TRBJ1-1	TRBV2	ASSPQGANTEAF
TRBJ2-2	TRBV7-2	ASSLEPAGNTNTGELF
TRBJ2-3	TRBV7-9	ASSGPTGGGPDTQY
TRBJ2-3	TRBV7-9	ASSLSSRDTQY
TRBJ1-6	TRBV11-1	ASTSGTRNSPLH
TRBJ2-1	TRBV27	ASRAGGPYNEQF
TRBJ2-5	TRBV18	ASSPGVPETQY